Below, one T cell receptor (beta chain) is given with its context. The length of the CDR3 is 16 residues. Trimming took off 8 bases at V and 2 bases at J, with 16 bases between the two ends. CDR1 MGHDK and CDR2 SYGVNS come from the germline V gene. As handled by the study authors: Scientists estimated how many nucleated cells there were by amplifying reference gene primers. Here immunoSEQ multiplex PCR was the method, and the copy in TCRdb shows in-frame clones only, minus some. D and trimming were read from the DNA, whereas the V and J calls and clone size are those reported in that table. Of tens of thousands of clones detected, approximately 80% appear once; the ten largest clones hold roughly 13%. The source of the sample is a study of blood T cell repertoires in COVID-19. Study context: Nucleic acid was either cDNA or gDNA, and it came from T cells, B-cell-depleted T cells, or PBMCs.

The sample was peripheral blood. The chain is built from TRBV25-1 and TRBJ2-6, with a weak D call TRBD1 (6 bases). The receptor was derived from a man at least 80 years old with acute or convalescent COVID-19. Here the CDR3 reads CASGPGERAGANVLTF. CDR3 DNA: TGTGCCAGCGGTCCAGGGGAGAGGGCTGGGGCCAACGTCCTGACTTTC. Full variable domain (remainder filled in from reference TRBV25-1 and TRBJ2-6): EADIYQTPRYLVIGTGKKITLECSQTMGHDKMYWYQQDPGMELHLIHYSYGVNSTEKGDLSSESTVSRIRTEHFPLTLESARPSHTSQYLCASGPGERAGANVLTFGAGSRLTVL.